Below, 2 T cell receptor beta chains from the same sample are listed, as sequenced in a study of spatial heterogeneity in lung cancer. This sample's time point: sample taken at primary tumor resection. TCRdb re-called the 5' RACE reads with MiXCR, one entry per CDR3 protein. The table has 60,000 to 75,000 distinct CDR3 sequences, roughly 6.4% seen once. Material: PBMCs, obtained at surgery. The receptors shown here come from a female donor with early-stage non-small cell lung cancer.

This clonotype was detected many times. The rearrangement uses TRBV27 and TRBJ2-6; D is unresolved. CDR3 length: 12 residues. Germline V gene sequence: CDR1 MNHEY, CDR2 SMNVEV (reference sequence). Trimming removed 6 bases at V and 3 bases at J, with 3 bases between. CDR3 in amino acids: CASSFGANVLTF. CDR3 DNA sequence: TGTGCCAGCAGCTTTGGGGCCAACGTCCTGACTTTC.

In its sample, this clonotype was seen many times. The chain recombines TRBV18 with TRBJ1-1; 8 nucleotides match TRBD1. Looked up from germline, CDR1 is KGHSH and CDR2 is LQKENI. The V gene end was trimmed by 6 bases and the J gene end by 1 base; junction bases not matched to a gene: 4. The CDR3 is 14 amino acids. The CDR3 coding sequence is TGTGCCAGCTCGGCAGGGGGCAGGAACACTGAAGCTTTCTTT. This gives the protein CASSAGGRNTEAFF.